One sample yielded the 25 T cell receptor beta chains listed below, sequenced in a study of cytomegalovirus exposure and HLA in healthy donors. PCR primers comprised 60 Vbeta and 13 Jbeta primers. TCRdb's copy holds only in-frame clones and misses some; the assay was immunoSEQ multiplex PCR. The repertoire holds 72,000 or so clones, with just under 75% as singletons. Sequencing input: PBMCs. These receptors came from a human donor in good health.

This clone was seen a single time. The V gene is TRBV5-1, the J gene TRBJ2-1; possible D gene TRBD2, 7 bases. The ends were cut back, 4 bases at V and 7 bases at J, with 24 bases in the middle. Germline CDR1 is SGHRS and CDR2 is YFSETQ. CDR3 length: 17 residues. CDR3 amino acids: CASSIQRGGFNWNEQFF. DNA of the CDR3: TGCGCCAGCAGCATCCAAAGGGGGGGCTTCAATTGGAATGAGCAGTTCTTC.

This clone was recorded a few times. This chain uses TRBV30 with TRBJ1-3; D is possibly TRBD1 (6 bases). Per the germline V gene, CDR1 is GTSNPN and CDR2 is SVGIG (reference sequence). The V gene lost 2 bases and the J gene lost 0 bases, with 11 bases spanning the gap. The CDR3 has 15 residues. The DNA for the CDR3 is TGTGCCTGGAGTCGAGGGGGATACTCTGGAAACACCATATATTTT. Translated, it gives CAWSRGGYSGNTIYF.

This clone turned up a few times. The V and J genes are TRBV6-5 and TRBJ2-5; 8 nucleotides agree with TRBD1. TRBJ2-7 matches the DNA end more closely, so the J call is doubtful. This CDR3 contains 14 residues. The germline V gene has CDR1 MNHEY and CDR2 SVGAGI. CDR3 bases: TGTGCCAGCAGTTTAGGACAGGGTCCCTACGAGCAGTACTTC. Amino acid sequence: CASSLGQGPYEQYF.

This chain uses TRBV14 with TRBJ2-7; 7 bases line up with TRBD2. The ends lost 4 bases at V and 3 bases at J; junction bases unmatched: 6. Germline V gene lookup returns CDR1 SGHDN and CDR2 FVKESK. This CDR3 spans 14 amino acids. CDR3 sequence reads: CASSPRDYRYEQYF. Written as DNA, the CDR3 is TGTGCCAGCAGCCCCCGGGACTACCGCTACGAGCAGTACTTC.

The chain employs TRBV4-1 and TRBJ2-2; 7 nucleotides line up with TRBD2. The CDR3 is made up of 15 amino acids. V shed 0 bases and J 6 bases; nucleotides not matched to a gene: 4. Germline V gene data show CDR1 as MGHRA and CDR2 as YSYEKL. CDR3 sequence: CASSQELAGSGELFF. The CDR3 DNA reads as TGCGCCAGCAGCCAAGAATTAGCGGGTTCCGGGGAGCTGTTTTTT.

This clone was counted a few times. The J gene is TRBJ2-7, the V gene TRBV28; TRBD2 matches 12 bases. V shed 5 bases and J 5 bases; nucleotides not matched to a gene: 4. Per the germline V gene, CDR1 is MDHEN and CDR2 is SYDVKM. This CDR3 has 14 amino acids. The CDR3 spells CASSGLAGYHEQYF. CDR3 DNA sequence: TGTGCCAGCAGTGGACTAGCGGGATACCACGAGCAGTACTTC.

This clone was seen a few times. The V call is TRBV5-4, the J call TRBJ2-2; 14 bases map to TRBD2. The trim removed 4 bases at V and 6 bases at J, leaving 2 bases unmatched. Germline CDR1 and CDR2: SGHNT and YYREEE (reference sequence). The CDR3 has 15 residues. The CDR3 region has the DNA TGTGCCAGCAGCAAGGGACTAGCGGGGGCCGGGGAGCTGTTTTTT. It encodes CASSKGLAGAGELFF.

The V call is TRBV6-1, the J call TRBJ1-5, with 7 bases fitting TRBD1. The V and J ends lost 7 bases and 10 bases, in that order; junction bases with no gene match: 16. This CDR3 comprises 15 residues. CDR1 is MNHNS and CDR2 is SASEGT in the germline V gene. CDR3 in DNA: TGTGCCAGCAATATTGAAGGGGGCCCCATATGCCCCCAGCATTTT. This encodes CASNIEGGPICPQHF.

The V call is TRBV5-1, the J call TRBJ2-4, with 7 bases identical to TRBD2. The ends lost 3 bases at V and 1 base at J; junction bases unmatched: 4. CDR3 length: 15 amino acids. CDR1 is SGHRS and CDR2 is YFSETQ in the germline V gene. Here the CDR3 DNA reads TGCGCCAGCAGCTGGGAGGGGCGCGCCAAAAACATTCAGTACTTC. It yields the protein CASSWEGRAKNIQYF.

The chain links TRBV25-1 to TRBJ2-3; 10 bases agree with TRBD2. CDR3 length: 15 residues. After removal of 6 bases from V and 3 bases from J, the junction contained 6 bases not matched to a gene. Germline values: CDR1 MGHDK, CDR2 SYGVNS. The CDR3, as DNA: TGTGCCAGCAGCCTAGCGGGGGCGAGAACAGATACGCAGTATTTT. This sequence encodes CASSLAGARTDTQYF.

The chain links TRBV5-1 to TRBJ1-2, with 10 nucleotides matching TRBD1. Germline V gene sequence: CDR1 SGHRS, CDR2 YFSETQ. The CDR3 is 16 residues long. After removal of 4 bases from V and 0 bases from J, the junction contained 6 bases not matched to a gene. The CDR3 reads CASSPDRGQSNYGYTF. Written as DNA, the CDR3 is TGCGCCAGCAGCCCCGACAGGGGGCAATCTAACTATGGCTACACCTTC.

The chain is built from TRBV28 and TRBJ1-5, with D possibly TRBD1 on 6 matching bases. CDR1 is MDHEN, CDR2 SYDVKM, per germline. The CDR3 has 16 amino acids. The germline V and J ends were trimmed by 2 bases and 0 bases, with 11 bases remaining between them. CDR3 region: CASSLATGFSNQPQHF. CDR3 coding DNA: TGTGCCAGCAGTTTAGCCACAGGGTTTAGCAATCAGCCCCAGCATTTT.

V is TRBV7-3 and J is TRBJ2-1, with 10 bases matching TRBD2. Germline CDR1 is SGHTA and CDR2 is FQGTGA. V gave up 2 bases and J gave up 16 bases; unmatched junction bases: 8. The CDR3 loop spans 13 amino acids. The CDR3 DNA reads as TGTGCCAGCAGCTTAGAGCGGGAGGGCCCCAGATTCTTC. As protein: CASSLEREGPRFF.

J is TRBJ2-7 and V is TRBV25-1; the match to TRBD1 covers 8 bases. This CDR3 is built from 16 residues. V lost 5 bases and J lost 6; bases outside the gene matches: 15. Per germline, CDR1 MGHDK and CDR2 SYGVNS. CDR3 nucleotide sequence: TGTGCCAGCAGTCAACCTCTTGGGACAGGTGGGAGCGAGCAGTACTTC. Translating it yields CASSQPLGTGGSEQYF.

The V and J genes are TRBV19 and TRBJ1-1, with unresolved D. Germline V gene data show CDR1 as LNHDA and CDR2 as SQIVND (reference sequence). The V end was cut by 7 bases, the J end by 1 base, with 16 bases between. The CDR3 length is 15 residues. CDR3 sequence reads: CASTIRVVGNTEAFF. The DNA for the CDR3 is TGTGCCAGTACCATACGGGTAGTGGGGAACACTGAAGCTTTCTTT.

The chain links TRBV30 to TRBJ2-2; D may be TRBD1 (6 bases). The V gene's germline CDR1 is GTSNPN and CDR2 SVGIG (reference sequence). V was pared by 2 bases and J by 3 bases, with 13 bases between. The CDR3 has 15 amino acids. CDR3 in DNA: TGTGCCTGGAGTATGAGGGGGTTGGACACCGGGGAGCTGTTTTTT. Translated, it gives CAWSMRGLDTGELFF.

This clone has only a few counts. V is TRBV27 and J is TRBJ1-1; D is perhaps TRBD1 (5 bases). This CDR3 is built from 15 residues. Germline CDR1 and CDR2: MNHEY and SMNVEV (reference sequence). Trimming left V 0 bases short and J 1 base short, with 9 bases between. CDR3 protein: CASSLSTRGNTEAFF. In nucleotides, the CDR3 is TGTGCCAGCAGTTTATCCACAAGGGGGAACACTGAAGCTTTCTTT.

V gene TRBV25-1 combines with J gene TRBJ1-1; perhaps TRBD1 as D (6 bases). The ends were cut back, 4 bases at V and 0 bases at J, with 12 bases in the middle. The CDR3 runs to 15 residues. The germline gives CDR1 MGHDK, CDR2 SYGVNS. Here the CDR3 reads CASSGDKLMNTEAFF. The CDR3 bases are TGTGCCAGCAGTGGGGACAAACTAATGAACACTGAAGCTTTCTTT.

The V call is TRBV10-2, the J call TRBJ2-7; 8 bases are shared with TRBD2. The length of the CDR3 is 14 residues. CDR1 is WSHSY and CDR2 is SAAADI in the germline V gene. With 3 bases clipped from V and 7 bases from J, the junction kept 8 bases outside the gene matches. The DNA of the CDR3 is TGCGCCAGCAGTGATTTGGCGGGAGGACGGGAGCAGTACTTC. It yields the protein CASSDLAGGREQYF.

This clone appeared a single time. J is TRBJ2-1 and V is TRBV6-6; 7 positions agree with TRBD2. CDR1 and CDR2 from the germline V gene are MNHNY and SVGAGI (reference sequence). Unmatched junction bases numbered 5, after V lost 7 bases and J lost 2 bases. The CDR3 sequence is 14 residues long. CDR3 sequence: CASKGRATYNEQFF. CDR3 bases: TGTGCCAGCAAGGGGAGGGCCACCTACAATGAGCAGTTCTTC.

V gene TRBV27 combines with J gene TRBJ1-1; D uncertain. V was shortened by 5 bases and J by 3 bases, with 10 bases between the two germline ends. The germline gives CDR1 MNHEY, CDR2 SMNVEV (reference sequence). This CDR3 spans 13 amino acids. CDR3 in amino acids: CASSPRHYTEAFF. The CDR3 nucleotides read TGTGCCAGCAGTCCCCGACACTACACTGAAGCTTTCTTT.

This clone was seen only a few times. This sequence joins TRBV7-8 and TRBJ2-7, with D maybe TRBD2 (6 bases). The V gene lost 1 base and the J gene lost 0 bases, with 10 bases spanning the gap. From germline, CDR1 is SGHVS and CDR2 FQNEAQ. The CDR3 length is 15 residues. CDR3 sequence (DNA): TGTGCCAGCAGCTTAGTTCGGGAGCTCTCCTACGAGCAGTACTTC. Amino acids: CASSLVRELSYEQYF.

This CDR3 reads CASSLGGTAGEQYF. The DNA for the CDR3 is TGTGCCAGCAGCTTAGGAGGGACAGCCGGCGAGCAGTACTTC. V gene TRBV11-2 combines with J gene TRBJ2-7; 7 nucleotides line up with TRBD1. The CDR3 extends over 14 amino acids. Germline values: CDR1 SGHAT, CDR2 FQNNGV. The V and J ends lost 1 base and 6 bases, in that order; junction bases with no gene match: 6.

The CDR3 DNA follows: TGTGCCAGCAGTGACAGGGATAATTCACCCCTCCACTTT. This translates into CASSDRDNSPLHF. J is TRBJ1-6 and V is TRBV6-1; D possibly corresponds to TRBD1 (5 bases). CDR1 and CDR2 from the germline V gene are MNHNS and SASEGT. V lost 3 bases, J lost 5 bases, and 5 bases lay in between. CDR3 size: 13 residues.

The V and J genes are TRBV6-1 and TRBJ1-1; D is ambiguous. Trimming left V 5 bases short and J 7 bases short, with 17 bases between. The V gene's germline CDR1 is MNHNS and CDR2 SASEGT. There are 14 residues in the CDR3. The DNA of the CDR3 is TGTGCCAGCAGTCCCATGACTTTAAACGGTGAAGCTTTCTTT. Encoded protein: CASSPMTLNGEAFF.